The 20 T cell receptor beta chains given below trace back to one sample, sequenced in a study of blood T cell repertoires in COVID-19. Here immunoSEQ multiplex PCR was the method, and the copy in TCRdb shows in-frame clones only, minus some. The sample carries 300,000 to 350,000 clones, 90% recorded once. The sequenced sample was PBMCs or T cells enriched from blood (not recorded which). These receptors were obtained from a woman in her 30s who had been exposed to COVID-19.

The chain uses TRBV10-3 and TRBJ1-2; 8 nucleotides line up with TRBD1. Trimming removed 5 bases from V and 4 bases from J; junction bases left unmatched: 3. Germline CDR1 is ENHRY and CDR2 is SYGVKD. This CDR3 has 13 amino acids. The DNA of the CDR3 is TGTGCCATCAGTACAGACAGGGGCTATGGCTACACCTTC. It is translated as CAISTDRGYGYTF.

V usage is TRBV5-1 and J usage is TRBJ2-7; possibly TRBD2 for D (5 bases). This CDR3 spans 13 amino acids. From germline, CDR1 is SGHRS and CDR2 YFSETQ. V gave up 4 bases and J gave up 2 bases, with 10 bases separating them. CDR3 region: CASSRDPAYEQYF. The CDR3 DNA is TGCGCCAGCAGCCGGGATCCTGCCTACGAGCAGTACTTC.

The rearrangement joins TRBV27 to TRBJ1-2; D is uncertain. The CDR3 spans 15 residues. V shed 5 bases and J shed 0 bases, with 13 bases lying between them. Per the germline V gene, CDR1 is MNHEY and CDR2 is SMNVEV (reference sequence). In DNA form, the CDR3 reads TGTGCCAGCAGTGCTCTCCCGAGGACTAACTATGGCTACACCTTC. Protein: CASSALPRTNYGYTF.

CDR3 sequence (DNA): TGTGCCCGAGACAGGGCGCCTAACTATGGCTACACCTTC. It translates to CARDRAPNYGYTF. The chain carries TRBV30 and TRBJ1-2; 7 bases align to TRBD1. The V gene end was trimmed by 8 bases and the J gene end by 0 bases; junction bases not matched to a gene: 6. This CDR3 is built from 13 residues. CDR1 and CDR2 (germline): GTSNPN, SVGIG (reference sequence).

This chain connects TRBV5-1 to TRBJ2-1; 10 bases map to TRBD2. The CDR3 spans 16 residues. CDR1 and CDR2 from the germline V gene are SGHRS and YFSETQ. J gave up 5 bases and V 0 bases, and 5 bases lay outside the gene matches. This CDR3 is CASSLAIAGGNNEQFF. The CDR3 DNA follows: TGCGCCAGCAGCTTGGCAATAGCGGGGGGAAACAATGAGCAGTTCTTC.

The genes are TRBV21-1 and TRBJ1-4; the D call TRBD1 from the table was never checked on the DNA. TRBV21-1 is tagged as a pseudogene. The CDR3 is 17 residues long. CDR3 loop: CASSKRKNGRANEKLFF. CDR3 DNA sequence: TGTGCCAGCAGCAAAAGGAAGAATGGCAGGGCTAACGAAAAACTGTTTTTT.

This chain uses TRBV19 with TRBJ2-7; TRBD2 matches 7 bases. The germline V gene encodes CDR1 LNHDA and CDR2 SQIVND (reference sequence). There are 14 residues in the CDR3. With V trimmed by 4 bases and J by 0 bases, 3 bases remained unmatched. The CDR3 region has the DNA TGTGCCAGTAGTAGGGGCGGGGGCTCCTACGAGCAGTACTTC. This codes for CASSRGGGSYEQYF.

The rearrangement links TRBV29-1 to TRBJ1-1; D gene unclear. V was trimmed by 8 bases and J by 1 base, leaving 11 bases between them. This CDR3 is 12 amino acids long. Germline V gene sequence: CDR1 SQVTM, CDR2 ANQGSEA. The CDR3 here is CSLKHPNTEAFF. The DNA for the CDR3 is TGCAGCTTGAAACACCCGAACACTGAAGCTTTCTTT.

This rearrangement joins TRBV5-1 to TRBJ1-2, with 8 bases that match TRBD1. The CDR3 contains 14 residues. Trimming took 4 bases from V and 3 from J; bases not matched to a gene: 5. CDR1 and CDR2 (germline): SGHRS, YFSETQ. This CDR3 reads CASSAGTGHYGYTF. CDR3 in DNA: TGCGCCAGCAGCGCCGGGACAGGACACTATGGCTACACCTTC.

V is TRBV4-1 and J is TRBJ1-1; 9 nucleotides agree with TRBD1. The CDR3 totals 19 residues. Germline V gives CDR1 MGHRA, CDR2 YSYEKL. Germline trimming cut 1 base from V and 0 bases from J; bases unmatched to any gene: 12. The chain's CDR3 is CASSQARWTGEAMNTEAFF. The CDR3, as DNA: TGCGCCAGCAGCCAAGCCAGATGGACAGGGGAGGCAATGAACACTGAAGCTTTCTTT.

This chain links TRBV21-1 with TRBJ2-1; the D call of TRBD1 is as the table states it, not checked on the DNA. TRBV21-1 is tagged as a pseudogene. The CDR3 is 19 amino acids. The CDR3 region has the DNA TGTGCCAGCAGCAAAGCTTTATATTGTGGCAGGGGAATGGATAATGAGCAGTTCTTC. Translation: CASSKALYCGRGMDNEQFF.

With regard to this clone: One end of the junction varies from germline; a read error may be responsible. The V gene is TRBV6-1, the J gene TRBJ2-3; no clear D. CDR3 length equals 15 residues. Germline CDR1 and CDR2: MNHNS and SASEGT. CDR3 region: CASREVWASTDTQYF. CDR3 bases: TGTGCCAGCAGAGAAGTCTGGGCTAGCACAGATACGCAGTATTTT.

The chain uses TRBV6-5 and TRBJ2-7, with 9 bases aligning to TRBD1. The length of the CDR3 is 14 residues. CDR1 and CDR2 from the germline V gene are MNHEY and SVGAGI. V dropped 6 bases and J dropped 4; count of bases not matched to a gene: 7. CDR3 in amino acids: CASRRGQGPYEQYF. The CDR3 DNA is TGTGCCAGCAGGAGGGGACAGGGCCCTTACGAGCAGTACTTC.

The chain combines TRBV7-9 with TRBJ2-1, with D possibly matching TRBD1 (6 bases). The germline CDR1 and CDR2 sequences are SEHNR and FQNEAQ (reference sequence). V was shortened by 2 bases and J by 2 bases, with 10 bases between the two germline ends. The CDR3 spans 15 residues. The CDR3 here is CASSLQGPTYNEQFF. CDR3 DNA: TGTGCCAGCAGCTTACAGGGGCCGACCTACAATGAGCAGTTCTTC.

The chain employs TRBV21-1 and TRBJ1-1; the table's D call, TRBD1, has no DNA check behind it. TRBV21-1 is a listed pseudogene. The CDR3 is made up of 18 amino acids. For the CDR3, the DNA is TGTGCCAGCAGCACATTCCTCCCCGGGACAGGGTATGTCACTGAAGCTTTCTTT. It yields the protein CASSTFLPGTGYVTEAFF.

This rearrangement joins TRBV11-1 to TRBJ2-5; D gene unclear. V was pared by 3 bases and J by 2 bases, with 10 bases between. CDR3 length equals 14 residues. CDR1 SGHAT and CDR2 FQDESV come from the germline V gene (reference sequence). CDR3 protein: CASSFDRVQETQYF. In DNA form, the CDR3 reads TGTGCCAGCAGCTTTGACCGGGTTCAAGAGACCCAGTACTTC.

V gene TRBV5-1 combines with J gene TRBJ2-3; no clear D. Trimming took 4 bases from V and 5 from J, leaving 8 bases between them. Germline lookup yields CDR1 SGHRS and CDR2 YFSETQ. This CDR3 region has 12 residues. CDR3 nucleotide sequence: TGCGCCAGCAGCCCTCGAGGAGATACGCAGTATTTT. It encodes CASSPRGDTQYF. The whole variable domain, remainder taken from reference TRBV5-1 and TRBJ2-3, is KAGVTQTPRYLIKTRGQQVTLSCSPISGHRSVSWYQQTPGQGLQFLFEYFSETQRNKGNFPGRFSGRQFSNSRSEMNVSTLELGDSALYLCASSPRGDTQYFGPGTRLTVL.

The chain carries TRBV19 and TRBJ1-6, with 7 bases fitting TRBD1. CDR3 size: 14 residues. J lost 8 bases, V lost 4 bases, and 5 bases had no gene match. CDR1 is LNHDA, CDR2 SQIVND, per germline (reference sequence). CDR3 protein: CASSKQGQYSPLHF. In nucleotides, the CDR3 is TGTGCCAGTAGTAAGCAGGGACAGTATTCACCCCTCCACTTT.

This chain joins TRBV27 and TRBJ1-1; D unclear. CDR1 and CDR2 (germline): MNHEY, SMNVEV (reference sequence). The CDR3 is made up of 15 amino acids. The V end was cut by 5 bases, the J end by 1 base, with 14 bases between. The CDR3 is CASSIRGSWNTEAFF. The CDR3, as DNA: TGTGCCAGCAGTATTCGGGGATCGTGGAACACTGAAGCTTTCTTT.

V gene TRBV7-2 combines with J gene TRBJ1-2, with D uncertain. The CDR3 sequence is 15 residues long. Germline V CDR1 and CDR2: SGHTA, FQGNSA. Trimming cost V 1 base and J 4 bases, with 13 bases left between them. CDR3 nucleotides: TGTGCCAGCAGCTTAGTAATTGGTCAGGTCTATGGCTACACCTTC. Its translation: CASSLVIGQVYGYTF.